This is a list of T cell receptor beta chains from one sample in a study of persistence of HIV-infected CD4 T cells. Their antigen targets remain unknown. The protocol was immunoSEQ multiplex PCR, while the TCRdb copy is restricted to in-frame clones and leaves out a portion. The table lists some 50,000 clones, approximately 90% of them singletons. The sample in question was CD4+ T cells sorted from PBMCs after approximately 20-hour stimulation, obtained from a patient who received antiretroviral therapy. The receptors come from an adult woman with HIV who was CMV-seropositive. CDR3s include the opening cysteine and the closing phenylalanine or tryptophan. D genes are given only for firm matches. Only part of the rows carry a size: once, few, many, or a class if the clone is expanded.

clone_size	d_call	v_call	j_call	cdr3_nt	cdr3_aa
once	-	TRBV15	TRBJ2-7	TGTGCCACCAGCAGAGTGGGGGCCATCAACGAGCAGTACTTC	CATSRVGAINEQYF
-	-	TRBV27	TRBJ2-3	TGTGCCAGCAGCAAAACATACATTAGCACAGATACGCAGTATTTT	CASSKTYISTDTQYF
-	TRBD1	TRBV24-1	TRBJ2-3	TGTGCCACCAGTGAGACAGGGGGAGAGGGTATGGATACGCAGTATTTT	CATSETGGEGMDTQYF
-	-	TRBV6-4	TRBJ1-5	TGTGCCAGCAGTAAAGAAGAGGGCAATCAGCCCCAGCATTTT	CASSKEEGNQPQHF
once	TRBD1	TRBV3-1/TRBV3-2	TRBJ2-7	TGTGCCAGCACAATTACCGGGACAGGGGGAATGGAGCAGTACTTC	CASTITGTGGMEQYF
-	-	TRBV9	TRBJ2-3	TGTGCCAGCAGCGTAGCTGGGGGTGGTAGCACAGATACGCAGTATTTT	CASSVAGGGSTDTQYF
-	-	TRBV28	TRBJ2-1	TGTGCCAGCAGGGGTAATGAGCAGTTCTTC	CASRGNEQFF
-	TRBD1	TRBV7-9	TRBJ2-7	TGTGCCAGCAGCTCGACAGGGGGGGCCTACGAGCAGTACTTC	CASSSTGGAYEQYF
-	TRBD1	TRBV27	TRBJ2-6	TGTGCCAGCAGTCGCTCGGCCCCAGGGGGTAAATTTTCTGGGGCCAACGTCCTGACTTTC	CASSRSAPGGKFSGANVLTF
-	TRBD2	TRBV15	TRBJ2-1	TGTGCCACCAGCGAAACTAGCGGGAGGGCCTCCTACAATGAGCAGTTCTTC	CATSETSGRASYNEQFF
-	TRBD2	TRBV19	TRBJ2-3	TGTGCCAGTAGGAGGACTAGCGGGAAGGTGGGTGGCACAGATACGCAGTATTTT	CASRRTSGKVGGTDTQYF
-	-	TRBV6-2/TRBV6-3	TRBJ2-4	TGTGCCAGCAGTACCCGTCCGGGGGGCTCCAACATTCAGTACTTC	CASSTRPGGSNIQYF
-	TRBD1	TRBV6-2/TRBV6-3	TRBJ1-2	TGTGCCAGCAGTTACTCGAGAAGGGGGCGGATAGGTACCACCGGCTACACCTTC	CASSYSRRGRIGTTGYTF
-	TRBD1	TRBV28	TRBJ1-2	TGTGCCAGCAGCCCTGGACAGGGGGATGGCTACACCTTC	CASSPGQGDGYTF
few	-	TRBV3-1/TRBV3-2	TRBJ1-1	TGTGCCAGCAGCCAAGCGGGGGCGCGAGGAACTGAAGCTTTCTTT	CASSQAGARGTEAFF
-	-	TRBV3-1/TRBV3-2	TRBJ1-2	TGTGCCAGCAGCGGAAACTATGGCTACACCTTC	CASSGNYGYTF
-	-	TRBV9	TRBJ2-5	TGTGCCAGCAGCGCACAGGATTCGGAGACCCAGTACTTC	CASSAQDSETQYF
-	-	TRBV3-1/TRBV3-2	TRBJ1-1	TGTGCCAGCAGCCAAGATATGGCCACTGAAGCTTTCTTT	CASSQDMATEAFF
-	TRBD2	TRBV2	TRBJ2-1	TGTGCCAGCAAACGAAGGGACTATTCCAATGAGCAGTTCTTC	CASKRRDYSNEQFF
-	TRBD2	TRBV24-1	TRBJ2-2	TGTGCCACCAGTTCCCCCACGCACGGGAGGGGTCCCGGGGAGCTGTTTTTT	CATSSPTHGRGPGELFF
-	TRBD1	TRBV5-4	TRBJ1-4	TGTGCCAGCAGCTTGTGGACAGGGGGAAATGAAAAACTGTTTTTT	CASSLWTGGNEKLFF
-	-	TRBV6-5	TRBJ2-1	TGTGCAGCGGAGCCTCCAGGCCGGAATGAGCAGTTCTTC	CAAEPPGRNEQFF
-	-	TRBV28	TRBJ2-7	TGTGCCAGCAGCCTTTTATCGGCCAGCTACGAGCAGTACTTC	CASSLLSASYEQYF
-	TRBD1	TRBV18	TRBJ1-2	TGTGCCAGCTCAACTAATACAGGGGACTATGGCTACACCTTC	CASSTNTGDYGYTF
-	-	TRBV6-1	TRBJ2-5	TGTGCCAGCAGTGAAGCGGGATGGGAGACCCAGTACTTC	CASSEAGWETQYF
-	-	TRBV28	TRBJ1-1	TGTGCCAGCAGTCATGGAGGGACTGAAGCTTTCTTT	CASSHGGTEAFF
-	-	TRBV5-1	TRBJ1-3	TGCGCCAGCAGTTTTCTTAGTCGTCTGGGAAACACCATATATTTT	CASSFLSRLGNTIYF
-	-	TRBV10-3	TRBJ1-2	TGTGCCATCAGTGAGCCGGGAACAGGGAGGAATGGCTACACCTTC	CAISEPGTGRNGYTF
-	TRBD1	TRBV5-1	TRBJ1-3	TGCGCCAGCAGCTTGCCGGACAGGAGCTCTGGAAACACCATATATTTT	CASSLPDRSSGNTIYF
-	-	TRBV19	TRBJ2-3	TGTGCCAGTAGTATTTCCAGAACACATACGCAGTATTTT	CASSISRTHTQYF
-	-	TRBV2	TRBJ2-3	TGTGCCAGCACCGGACGGCGGTTGACAGATACGCAGTATTTT	CASTGRRLTDTQYF
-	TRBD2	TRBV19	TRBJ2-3	TGTGCCAGTACTTTGGCGGGAGGGGCTAGCACAGATACGCAGTATTTT	CASTLAGGASTDTQYF
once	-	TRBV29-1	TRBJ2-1	TGCAGCGTTCCACCTGACGGGGGCGCCAATTCTTTACCTTACAATGAGCAGTTCTTC	CSVPPDGGANSLPYNEQFF
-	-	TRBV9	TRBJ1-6	TGTGCCAGCAGCGCCGAGGGTCGGGCACCCCTCCACTTT	CASSAEGRAPLHF
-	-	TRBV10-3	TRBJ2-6	TGTGCCATCAGTGACCAAAATCCTGGGGCCAACGTCCTGACTTTC	CAISDQNPGANVLTF
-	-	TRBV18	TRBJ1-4	TGTGCCAGCTCATTAAGAGGGACTAATGAAAAACTGTTTTTT	CASSLRGTNEKLFF
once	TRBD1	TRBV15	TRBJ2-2	TGTGCCACCAGCGGTACGCCTTGGGACAGGGGGGACACCGGGGAGCTGTTTTTT	CATSGTPWDRGDTGELFF
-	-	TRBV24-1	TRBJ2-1	TGTGCCACCAGTCAGTACAATGAGCAGTTCTTC	CATSQYNEQFF
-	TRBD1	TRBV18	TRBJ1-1	TGTGCCAGCTCACCCCGACAGGGATCGAACACTGAAGCTTTCTTT	CASSPRQGSNTEAFF
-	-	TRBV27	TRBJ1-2	TGTGCCAGCAGTTTAAGGGCGAGAGGGACGGATGGCTACACCTTC	CASSLRARGTDGYTF
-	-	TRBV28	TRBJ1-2	TGTGCCAGCACCTCTGGTGGCAGCTATGGCTACACCTTC	CASTSGGSYGYTF
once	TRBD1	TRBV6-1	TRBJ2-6	TGTGCCAGCAGTGAAGAGAGGGACAGGATCGGGGCCAACGTCCTGACTTTC	CASSEERDRIGANVLTF
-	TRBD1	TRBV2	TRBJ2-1	TGTGCCAGCAGTGGGCGGGACAGGGGATACAATGAGCAGTTCTTC	CASSGRDRGYNEQFF
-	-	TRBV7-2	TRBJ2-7	TGTGCCAGCAGCCCTGGGGGTCGGGTCTACGAGCAGTACTTC	CASSPGGRVYEQYF
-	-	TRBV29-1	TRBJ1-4	TGCAGCGGCGGGGGGCAGGGTGAAAAACTGTTTTTT	CSGGGQGEKLFF
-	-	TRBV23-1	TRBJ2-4	TGCGCCAGCAGTTGGGACCATAGTATAGCCAAAAACATTCAGTACTTC	CASSWDHSIAKNIQYF
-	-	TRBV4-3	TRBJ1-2	TGCGCCAGCAGCCAAGAGGGACTTGGGGTATATGGCTACACCTTC	CASSQEGLGVYGYTF
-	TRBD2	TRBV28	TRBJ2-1	TGTGCCAGCAGTCGGGGGGGGAGACTCAATGAGCAGTTCTTC	CASSRGGRLNEQFF
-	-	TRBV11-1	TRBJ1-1	TGTGCCAGCAGCTTCGCCGGGACCCGCGGGCGGACTGAAGCTTTCTTT	CASSFAGTRGRTEAFF
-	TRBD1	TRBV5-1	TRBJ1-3	TGCGCCAGCAGCTCCGGCGAGGGGGCAGTAACTGGAAACACCATATATTTT	CASSSGEGAVTGNTIYF
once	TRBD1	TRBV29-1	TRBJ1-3	TGCAGCGTTGCCAGGGGGACGGGAAACACCATATATTTT	CSVARGTGNTIYF
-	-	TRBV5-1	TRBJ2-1	TGCGCCAGCAGCCAGCTCGGAGTGAAGCAGTTCTTC	CASSQLGVKQFF
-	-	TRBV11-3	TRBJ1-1	TGTGCCAGCAGCTTACGGCCGGCGATGAACACTGAAGCTTTCTTT	CASSLRPAMNTEAFF
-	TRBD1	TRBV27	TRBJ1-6	TGTGCCAGCAGGGGACAGGGGAATTCACCCCTCCACTTT	CASRGQGNSPLHF
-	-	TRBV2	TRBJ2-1	TGTGCCAGCAGTGCCGGGTCGTACAATGAGCAGTTCTTC	CASSAGSYNEQFF
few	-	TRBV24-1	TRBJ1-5	TGTGCCACCAGTGACTTCCGGGGCACTCAGCCCCAGCATTTT	CATSDFRGTQPQHF
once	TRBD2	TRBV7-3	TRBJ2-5	TGTGCCAGCAGCCGCGGGGGGGCCGGAGAGACCCAGTACTTC	CASSRGGAGETQYF
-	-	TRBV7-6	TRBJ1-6	TGTGCCAGCAGCTTAGCGATCCCCAGCGGGACCCCCGGGAATTCACCCCTCCACTTT	CASSLAIPSGTPGNSPLHF
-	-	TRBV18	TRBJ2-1	TGTGCCAGCTCACCAGAGGGTCATGAGCAGTTCTTC	CASSPEGHEQFF